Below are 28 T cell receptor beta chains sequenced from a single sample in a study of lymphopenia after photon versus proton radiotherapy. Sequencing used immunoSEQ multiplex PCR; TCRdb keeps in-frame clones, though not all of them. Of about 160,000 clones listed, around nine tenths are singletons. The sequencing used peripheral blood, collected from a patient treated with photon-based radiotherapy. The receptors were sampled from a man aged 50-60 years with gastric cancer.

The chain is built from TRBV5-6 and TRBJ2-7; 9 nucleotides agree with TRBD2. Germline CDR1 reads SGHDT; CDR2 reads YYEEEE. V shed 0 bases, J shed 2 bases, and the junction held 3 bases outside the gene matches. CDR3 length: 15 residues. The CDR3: CASSLGLADPYEQYF. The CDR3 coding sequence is TGTGCCAGCAGCTTGGGACTAGCGGACCCCTACGAGCAGTACTTC.

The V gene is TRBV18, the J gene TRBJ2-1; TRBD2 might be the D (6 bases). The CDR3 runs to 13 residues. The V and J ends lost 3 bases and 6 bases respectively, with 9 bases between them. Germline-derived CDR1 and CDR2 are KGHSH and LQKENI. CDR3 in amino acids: CASSPRDLNEQFF. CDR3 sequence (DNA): TGTGCCAGCTCACCGCGGGACCTCAATGAGCAGTTCTTC.

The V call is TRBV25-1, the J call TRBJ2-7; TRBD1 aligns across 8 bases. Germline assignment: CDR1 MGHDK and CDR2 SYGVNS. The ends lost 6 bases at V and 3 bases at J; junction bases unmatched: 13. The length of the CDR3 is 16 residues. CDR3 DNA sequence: TGTGCCAGCAGGCCGAGGCCCGGCAGGGGGCACTACGAGCAGTACTTC. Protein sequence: CASRPRPGRGHYEQYF.

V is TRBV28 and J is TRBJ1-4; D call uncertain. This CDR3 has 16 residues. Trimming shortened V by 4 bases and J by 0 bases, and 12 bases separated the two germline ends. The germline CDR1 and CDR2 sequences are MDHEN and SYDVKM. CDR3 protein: CASSSPSGPTNEKLFF. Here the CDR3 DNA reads TGTGCCAGCAGTTCCCCGTCCGGCCCAACTAATGAAAAACTGTTTTTT.

The chain's CDR3 is CSVEAPSGRETQYF. In DNA form, the CDR3 reads TGCAGCGTTGAGGCCCCTAGCGGCAGGGAGACCCAGTACTTC. V usage is TRBV29-1 and J usage is TRBJ2-5, with 7 positions matching TRBD2. This CDR3 is 14 amino acids long. Germline CDR1 reads SQVTM; CDR2 reads ANQGSEA. V was pared by 3 bases and J by 5 bases, with 9 bases of the junction left unmatched.

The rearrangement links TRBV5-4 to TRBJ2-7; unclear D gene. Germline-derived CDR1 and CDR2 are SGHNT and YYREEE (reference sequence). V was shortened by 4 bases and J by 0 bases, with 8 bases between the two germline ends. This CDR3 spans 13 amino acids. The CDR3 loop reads CASSPPDSYEQYF. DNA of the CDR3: TGTGCCAGCAGCCCCCCGGACTCCTACGAGCAGTACTTC.

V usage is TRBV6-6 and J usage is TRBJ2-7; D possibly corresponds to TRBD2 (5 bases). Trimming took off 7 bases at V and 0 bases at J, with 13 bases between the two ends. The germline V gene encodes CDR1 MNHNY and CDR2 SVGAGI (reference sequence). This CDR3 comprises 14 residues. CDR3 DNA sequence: TGTGCCAGCATGAGGGCGGGCAGCTCCTACGAGCAGTACTTC. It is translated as CASMRAGSSYEQYF.

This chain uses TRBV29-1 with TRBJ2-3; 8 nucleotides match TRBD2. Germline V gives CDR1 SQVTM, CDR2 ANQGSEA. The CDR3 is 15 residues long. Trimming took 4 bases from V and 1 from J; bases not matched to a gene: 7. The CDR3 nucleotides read TGCAGCGTTGGGACACTAGCGGACCGCACAGATACGCAGTATTTT. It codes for CSVGTLADRTDTQYF.

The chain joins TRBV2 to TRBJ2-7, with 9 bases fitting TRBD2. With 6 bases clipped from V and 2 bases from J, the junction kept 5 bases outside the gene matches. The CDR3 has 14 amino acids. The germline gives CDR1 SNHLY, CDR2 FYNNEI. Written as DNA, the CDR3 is TGTGCCAGCAGGAAAGGACTAGCGACCTACGAGCAGTACTTC. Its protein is CASRKGLATYEQYF.

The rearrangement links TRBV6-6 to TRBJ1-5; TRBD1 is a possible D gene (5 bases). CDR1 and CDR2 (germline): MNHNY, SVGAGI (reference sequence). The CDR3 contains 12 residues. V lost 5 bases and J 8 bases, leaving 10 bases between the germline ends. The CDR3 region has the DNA TGTGCCAGCAGTAAGCTAGGGGAGCCCCAGCATTTT. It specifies CASSKLGEPQHF.

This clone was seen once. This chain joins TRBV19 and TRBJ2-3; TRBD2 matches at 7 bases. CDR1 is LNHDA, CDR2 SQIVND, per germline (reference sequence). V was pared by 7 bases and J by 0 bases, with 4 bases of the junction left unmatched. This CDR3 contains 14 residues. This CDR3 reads CASIPGGSTDTQYF. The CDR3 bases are TGTGCCAGTATTCCCGGGGGGAGCACAGATACGCAGTATTTT.

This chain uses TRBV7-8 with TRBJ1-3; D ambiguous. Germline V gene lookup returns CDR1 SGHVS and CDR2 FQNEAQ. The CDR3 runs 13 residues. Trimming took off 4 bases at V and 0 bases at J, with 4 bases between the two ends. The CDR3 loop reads CASSSGSGNTIYF. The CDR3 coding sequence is TGTGCCAGCAGCTCGGGCTCTGGAAACACCATATATTTT.

The CDR3 sequence is CASSYAPGYGYTF. DNA for the CDR3: TGTGCCAGCAGTTACGCCCCAGGATATGGCTACACCTTC. This rearrangement joins TRBV6-5 to TRBJ1-2; no clear D gene. Trimming pared 2 bases from V and 5 bases from J, leaving 9 bases between. From germline, CDR1 is MNHEY and CDR2 SVGAGI. This CDR3 is built from 13 residues.

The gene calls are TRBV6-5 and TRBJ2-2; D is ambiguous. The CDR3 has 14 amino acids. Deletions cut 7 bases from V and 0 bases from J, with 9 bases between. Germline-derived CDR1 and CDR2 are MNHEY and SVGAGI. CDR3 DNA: TGTGCCAGCAAAGGGCAGTCGAACACCGGGGAGCTGTTTTTT. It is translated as CASKGQSNTGELFF.

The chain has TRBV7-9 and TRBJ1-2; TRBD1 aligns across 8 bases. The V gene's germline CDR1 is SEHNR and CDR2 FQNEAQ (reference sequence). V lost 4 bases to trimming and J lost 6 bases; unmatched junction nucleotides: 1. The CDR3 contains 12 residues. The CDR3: CASSSDRDGYTF. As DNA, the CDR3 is TGTGCCAGCAGCTCGGACAGGGATGGCTACACCTTC.

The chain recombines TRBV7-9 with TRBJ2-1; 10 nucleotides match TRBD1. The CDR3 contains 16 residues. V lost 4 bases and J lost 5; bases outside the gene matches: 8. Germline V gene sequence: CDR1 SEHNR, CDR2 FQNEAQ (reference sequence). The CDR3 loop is CASSWLGTGDDNEQFF. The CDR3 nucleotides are TGTGCCAGCAGCTGGCTTGGGACAGGGGATGACAATGAGCAGTTCTTC.

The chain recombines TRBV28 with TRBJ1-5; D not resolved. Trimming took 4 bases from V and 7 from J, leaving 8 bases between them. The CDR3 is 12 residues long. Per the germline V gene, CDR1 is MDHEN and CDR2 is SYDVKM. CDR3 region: CASSSGGQPQHF. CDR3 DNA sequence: TGTGCCAGCAGTTCGGGCGGACAGCCCCAGCATTTT.

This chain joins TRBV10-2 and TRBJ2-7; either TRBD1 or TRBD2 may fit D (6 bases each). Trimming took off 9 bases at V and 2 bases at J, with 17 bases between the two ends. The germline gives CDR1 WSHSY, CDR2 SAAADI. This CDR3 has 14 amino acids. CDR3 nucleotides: TGCGCCAGTGGCGCTGGCGGGACACCCTACGAGCAGTACTTC. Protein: CASGAGGTPYEQYF.

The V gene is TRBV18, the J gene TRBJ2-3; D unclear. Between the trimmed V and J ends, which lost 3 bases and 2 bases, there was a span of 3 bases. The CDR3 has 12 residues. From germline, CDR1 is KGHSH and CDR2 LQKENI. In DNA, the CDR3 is TGTGCCAGCTCACCGTACACAGATACGCAGTATTTT. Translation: CASSPYTDTQYF.

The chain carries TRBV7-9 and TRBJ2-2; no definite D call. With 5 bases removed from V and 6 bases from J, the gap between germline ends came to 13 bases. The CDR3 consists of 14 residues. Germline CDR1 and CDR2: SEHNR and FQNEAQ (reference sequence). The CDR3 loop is CASSVDQVAGELFF. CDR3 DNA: TGTGCCAGCAGCGTAGATCAGGTCGCCGGGGAGCTGTTTTTT. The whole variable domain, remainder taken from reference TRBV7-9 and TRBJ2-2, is DTGVSQNPRHKITKRGQNVTFRCDPISEHNRLYWYRQTLGQGPEFLTYFQNEAQLEKSRLLSDRFSAERPKGSFSTLEIQRTEQGDSAMYLCASSVDQVAGELFFGEGSRLTVL.

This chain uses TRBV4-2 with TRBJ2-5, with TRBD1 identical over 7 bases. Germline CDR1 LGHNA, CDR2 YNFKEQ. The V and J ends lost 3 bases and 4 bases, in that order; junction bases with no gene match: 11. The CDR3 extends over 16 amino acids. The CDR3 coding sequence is TGTGCCAGCAGCCACAGCACCGGGACAGTATTAGAGACCCAGTACTTC. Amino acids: CASSHSTGTVLETQYF.

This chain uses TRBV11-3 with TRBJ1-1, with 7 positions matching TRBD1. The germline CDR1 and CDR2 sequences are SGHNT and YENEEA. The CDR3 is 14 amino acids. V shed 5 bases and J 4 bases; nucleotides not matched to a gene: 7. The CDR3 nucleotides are TGTGCCAGCAGCCTAAGGGGGCGAGGCACTGAAGCTTTCTTT. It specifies CASSLRGRGTEAFF.

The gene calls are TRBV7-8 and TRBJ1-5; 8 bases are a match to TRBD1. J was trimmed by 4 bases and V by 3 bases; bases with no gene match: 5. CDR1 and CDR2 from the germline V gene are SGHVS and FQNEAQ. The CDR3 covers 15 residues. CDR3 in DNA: TGTGCCAGCAGCTTCGCAGGGGGCTGGAATCAGCCCCAGCATTTT. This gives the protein CASSFAGGWNQPQHF.

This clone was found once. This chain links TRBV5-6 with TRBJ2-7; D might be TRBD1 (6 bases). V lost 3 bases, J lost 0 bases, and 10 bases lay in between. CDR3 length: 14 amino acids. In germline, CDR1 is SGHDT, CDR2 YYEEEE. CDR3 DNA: TGTGCCAGCAGCTCGACAGGATACTCCTACGAGCAGTACTTC. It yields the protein CASSSTGYSYEQYF.

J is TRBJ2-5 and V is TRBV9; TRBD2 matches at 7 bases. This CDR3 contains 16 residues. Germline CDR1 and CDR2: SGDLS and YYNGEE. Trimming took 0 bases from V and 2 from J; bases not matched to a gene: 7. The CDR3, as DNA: TGTGCCAGCAGCGTAGGGGCGGGAGTGGTACAAGAGACCCAGTACTTC. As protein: CASSVGAGVVQETQYF.

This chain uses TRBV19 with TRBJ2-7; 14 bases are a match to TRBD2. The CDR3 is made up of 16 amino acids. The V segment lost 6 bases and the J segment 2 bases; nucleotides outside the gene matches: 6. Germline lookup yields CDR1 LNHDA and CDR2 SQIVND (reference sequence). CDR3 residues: CASSTRLAGGPYEQYF. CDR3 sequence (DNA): TGTGCCAGTAGCACCAGACTAGCGGGAGGGCCCTACGAGCAGTACTTC.

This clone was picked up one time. This CDR3 reads CASSPEDRAGNTIYF. The CDR3 nucleotides are TGTGCCAGCTCCCCCGAAGACAGGGCCGGAAACACCATATATTTT. This chain links TRBV18 with TRBJ1-3, with 7 bases identical to TRBD1. This CDR3 region has 15 residues. From germline, CDR1 is KGHSH and CDR2 LQKENI. V lost 6 bases and J lost 4; bases outside the gene matches: 9.

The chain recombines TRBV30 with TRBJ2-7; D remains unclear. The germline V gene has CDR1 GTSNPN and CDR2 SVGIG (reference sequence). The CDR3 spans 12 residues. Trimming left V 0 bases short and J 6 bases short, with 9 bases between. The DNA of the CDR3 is TGTGCCTGGAGTGTATCGACGGGCGAGCAGTACTTC. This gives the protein CAWSVSTGEQYF.